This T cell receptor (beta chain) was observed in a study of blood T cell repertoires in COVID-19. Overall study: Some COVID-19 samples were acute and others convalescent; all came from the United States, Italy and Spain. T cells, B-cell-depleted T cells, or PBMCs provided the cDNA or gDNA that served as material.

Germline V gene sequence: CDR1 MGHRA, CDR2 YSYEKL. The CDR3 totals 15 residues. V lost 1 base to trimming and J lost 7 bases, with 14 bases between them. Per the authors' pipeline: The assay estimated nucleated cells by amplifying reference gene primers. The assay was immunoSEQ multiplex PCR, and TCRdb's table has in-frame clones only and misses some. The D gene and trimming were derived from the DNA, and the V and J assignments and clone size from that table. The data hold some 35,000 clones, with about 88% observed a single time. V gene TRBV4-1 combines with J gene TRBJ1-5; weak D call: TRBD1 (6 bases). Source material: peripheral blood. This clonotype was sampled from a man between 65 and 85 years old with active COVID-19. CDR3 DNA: TGCGCCAGCAGCCAAGGGGACAAGGGTGGGCAGCCCCAGCATTTT. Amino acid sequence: CASSQGDKGGQPQHF.